This TCR beta chain is drawn from a study of naive and memory T cell subsets. TCR cDNA received a 3' ligated oligonucleotide that carried a UMI. Adult healthy volunteers gave 2.5 ml peripheral blood for whole-blood RNA. Unsorted total RNA, about 1 to 1000 ng, was DNase treated before reverse transcription. Trimming took 5 bases from V and 3 from J, leaving 6 bases between them. The CDR3 loop spans 11 amino acids. In germline, CDR1 is DFQATT, CDR2 SNEGSKA (reference sequence). This clonotype was counted at least ten times. Antigen unknown. The SP2 primer and nested alpha and beta constant region primers amplified ligated cDNA in four rounds. Alpha and beta constant region primers primed reverse transcription for blood and skin samples. TCRdb reprocessed the UMI-ligation and nested PCR reads via MiXCR and lists one record per CDR3 protein. The top ten hold 7.4% of the sample, which has fewer than 30,000 distinct CDR3 sequences, roughly 5.4% seen once.

Study outcomes and limitations: TCR transcript changes with activation or differentiation may affect this RNA method.

The chain has TRBV20-1 and TRBJ2-3, with no clear D. Sequencing was performed on blood. This receptor was obtained from an adult in good health. The CDR3 loop is CSAPETDTQYF. The CDR3 DNA reads TGCAGTGCTCCCGAGACAGATACGCAGTATTTT.